This entry lists 24 T cell receptor beta chains sequenced from one sample in a study of prognosis after radiotherapy for stage I lung cancer. Multiplex PCR in two rounds served to amplify TCR beta CDR3 from genomic DNA. Primers specific to each TRBV and TRBJ gene were used in first-round PCR. One entry per CDR3 protein, called by TCRdb with MiXCR from the multiplex PCR reads. The sample lists about 35,000 distinct CDR3 sequences; approximately 32% were seen once. The material was PBMCs, obtained before or after stereotactic body radiation therapy (not recorded which). The receptor set was obtained from a donor at least 50 years old with non-small cell lung cancer.

Regarding this clonotype: The junction departs from the called germline gene at one end, perhaps through a read error. This sequence joins TRBV7-9 and TRBJ2-3; tentatively, D is TRBD1 or TRBD2 (5 bases each). Germline V gives CDR1 SEHNR, CDR2 FQNEAQ (reference sequence). CDR3 length equals 15 residues. This CDR3 is CASSYGTPITYTQYF. As DNA, the CDR3 is TGTGCCAGCAGCTATGGGACCCCCATCACATATACGCAGTATTTT.

The chain is built from TRBV6-1 and TRBJ1-6, with D unclear. V was clipped by 6 bases and J by 5 bases, with 8 bases between them. The length of the CDR3 is 13 residues. Per the germline V gene, CDR1 is MNHNS and CDR2 is SASEGT. CDR3 loop: CASRRVNNSPLHF. The DNA of the CDR3 is TGTGCCAGCAGGCGGGTGAATAATTCACCCCTCCACTTT.

This clonotype appeared a few times. The J gene is TRBJ1-4, the V gene TRBV29-1; no clear D gene. The germline V and J ends were trimmed by 4 bases and 7 bases, with 10 bases remaining between them. The CDR3 has 12 amino acids. Germline CDR1 SQVTM, CDR2 ANQGSEA. The CDR3 DNA is TGCAGCGTTGCCCCTGAGAGTGAAAAACTGTTTTTT. Its translation: CSVAPESEKLFF. Together with reference TRBV29-1 and TRBJ1-4, the CDR3 gives the full variable domain: SAVISQKPSRDICQRGTSLTIQCQVDSQVTMMFWYRQQPGQSLTLIATANQGSEATYESGFVIDKFPISRPNLTFSTLTVSNMSPEDSSIYLCSVAPESEKLFFGSGTQLSVL.

This clonotype was seen ten or more times. V and J are TRBV20-1 and TRBJ1-2, with 7 positions matching TRBD1. The CDR3 totals 14 residues. Germline V gene lookup returns CDR1 DFQATT and CDR2 SNEGSKA (reference sequence). The V and J ends lost 0 bases and 8 bases, in that order; junction bases with no gene match: 9. As DNA, the CDR3 is TGCAGTGCTAGAGATCGAAGGGGGCTGGAGGGCTACACCTTC. It encodes CSARDRRGLEGYTF.

This chain uses TRBV18 with TRBJ2-7, with 8 bases matching TRBD1. From germline, CDR1 is KGHSH and CDR2 LQKENI. CDR3 length: 15 amino acids. V gave up 5 bases and J gave up 3 bases; unmatched junction bases: 9. The CDR3 here is CASSSGWTGFYEQYF. Written as DNA, the CDR3 is TGTGCCAGCTCATCAGGATGGACAGGGTTCTACGAGCAGTACTTC.

The CDR3 nucleotides read TGTGCCAGCAGTGAAGGGGGATCCCACTATGGCTACACCTTC. Protein: CASSEGGSHYGYTF. The genes are TRBV6-2 or TRBV6-3 and TRBJ1-2; a possible D gene is TRBD1 (6 bases). Germline CDR1 MNHEY, CDR2 SVGEGT. The V and J ends lost 5 bases and 3 bases respectively, with 13 bases between them. The CDR3 is made up of 14 amino acids.

The gene calls are TRBV20-1 and TRBJ1-6; D not certain. V was shortened by 5 bases and J by 5 bases, with 10 bases between the two germline ends. Germline V lookup: CDR1 DFQATT, CDR2 SNEGSKA (reference sequence). The CDR3 is 13 residues long. As DNA, the CDR3 is TGCAGTGCTGGAATGGGAGATAATTCACCCCTCCACTTT. It translates to CSAGMGDNSPLHF.

This chain links TRBV11-2 with TRBJ2-2; perhaps TRBD2 as D (6 bases). The germline V and J ends were trimmed by 0 bases and 2 bases, with 13 bases remaining between them. The length of the CDR3 is 17 residues. Germline lookup yields CDR1 SGHAT and CDR2 FQNNGV. CDR3 loop: CASSLEGREINTGELFF. The CDR3 DNA sequence: TGTGCCAGCAGCTTAGAGGGGCGGGAAATTAACACCGGGGAGCTGTTTTTT. The variable domain in full, completed from reference TRBV11-2 and TRBJ2-2, reads EAGVAQSPRYKIIEKRQSVAFWCNPISGHATLYWYQQILGQGPKLLIQFQNNGVVDDSQLPKDRFSAERLKGVDSTLKIQPAKLEDSAVYLCASSLEGREINTGELFFGEGSRLTVL.

This clonotype was detected a few times. The chain carries TRBV29-1 and TRBJ2-5; tentatively, D is TRBD1 or TRBD2 (5 bases each). The germline gives CDR1 SQVTM, CDR2 ANQGSEA. The CDR3 is made up of 15 amino acids. V gave up 0 bases and J gave up 2 bases, with 13 bases separating them. DNA for the CDR3: TGCAGCGTTGAAGATGAGGGAAGGGGACAAGAGACCCAGTACTTC. This gives the protein CSVEDEGRGQETQYF.

Ten or more counts support this clonotype. The V call is TRBV20-1, the J call TRBJ1-2; 7 bases map to TRBD1. Trimming cost V 4 bases and J 8 bases; bases outside gene matches: 4. This CDR3 has 11 residues. In germline, CDR1 is DFQATT, CDR2 SNEGSKA (reference sequence). The CDR3 here is CSAMTGRGYTF. CDR3 DNA sequence: TGCAGTGCTATGACAGGGCGCGGCTACACCTTC.

There are many counts of this clonotype. This chain links TRBV18 with TRBJ2-5; TRBD2 matches 10 bases. The DNA end is a closer match to TRBJ2-1, so the J assignment may be wrong. This CDR3 has 15 amino acids. Looked up from germline, CDR1 is KGHSH and CDR2 is LQKENI. The CDR3 region is CASSPSGGARSEQFF. In DNA, the CDR3 is TGTGCCAGCTCACCGAGCGGGGGGGCGCGGAGTGAGCAGTTCTTC.

The table lists this clonotype with many counts. The genes are TRBV6-2 or TRBV6-3 and TRBJ2-5; a weak D match, TRBD2 (5 bases). Germline V CDR1 and CDR2: MNHEY, SVGEGT. The V end was cut by 5 bases, the J end by 0 bases, with 13 bases between. This CDR3 has 15 amino acids. The CDR3 DNA follows: TGTGCCAGCAGTCCTAACGGACTGAACCAAGAGACCCAGTACTTC. Encoded protein: CASSPNGLNQETQYF.

This clonotype came up many times. The rearrangement uses TRBV15 and TRBJ2-1, with TRBD1 matching over 7 bases. The CDR3 runs to 17 residues. V shed 0 bases, J shed 3 bases, and the junction held 8 bases outside the gene matches. Germline CDR1 LNHNV, CDR2 YYDKDF (reference sequence). CDR3 DNA: TGTGCCACCAGCAGAGACCCGGACAGGACCTTCTACAATGAGCAGTTCTTC. This gives the protein CATSRDPDRTFYNEQFF. The variable domain in full, with the rest retrieved from reference TRBV15 and TRBJ2-1, is DAMVIQNPRYQVTQFGKPVTLSCSQTLNHNVMYWYQQKSSQAPKLLFHYYDKDFNNEADTPDNFQSRRPNTSFCFLDIRSPGLGDTAMYLCATSRDPDRTFYNEQFFGPGTRLTVL.

Ten or more counts support this clonotype. The V gene is TRBV12-3 or TRBV12-4, the J gene TRBJ1-2; D is undetermined. Trimming left V 0 bases short and J 8 bases short, with 13 bases between. This CDR3 comprises 14 residues. Here the CDR3 reads CASSLAHLPGGYTF. CDR3 DNA: TGTGCCAGCAGTTTAGCACATCTGCCGGGGGGCTACACCTTC.

In this sample, this clonotype turned up a few times. The junction shows a germline mismatch at one end, possibly a read error. This chain uses TRBV6-1 with TRBJ2-3; 8 bases are shared with TRBD2. The CDR3 spans 14 residues. Germline assignment: CDR1 MNHNS and CDR2 SASEGT. The CDR3 loop is CAISGAGDTDTQYF. CDR3 nucleotides: TGTGCCATCAGTGGAGCGGGGGACACAGATACGCAGTATTTT.

This clonotype came up many times. This chain links TRBV20-1 with TRBJ1-2; no reliable D call. V lost 2 bases to trimming and J lost 2 bases, with 6 bases between them. From germline, CDR1 is DFQATT and CDR2 SNEGSKA (reference sequence). There are 12 residues in the CDR3. The DNA of the CDR3 is TGCAGTGCTAGAAAAGACAACTATGGCTACACCTTC. Protein sequence: CSARKDNYGYTF.

Many counts were recorded for this clonotype. The CDR3 reads CASSPGQGGLMLNTEAFF. The DNA for the CDR3 is TGTGCCAGCAGTCCCGGACAGGGCGGGCTGATGTTGAACACTGAAGCTTTCTTT. The rearrangement links TRBV28 to TRBJ1-1; 8 nucleotides match TRBD1. CDR1 is MDHEN, CDR2 SYDVKM, per germline. J lost 0 bases, V lost 5 bases, and 14 bases had no gene match. The CDR3 has 18 residues.

This clonotype was counted at least ten times. This chain links TRBV24-1 with TRBJ2-2; 7 nucleotides line up with TRBD1. Germline lookup yields CDR1 KGHDR and CDR2 SFDVKD. This CDR3 has 18 residues. Trimming took 4 bases from V and 4 from J; bases not matched to a gene: 14. CDR3 bases: TGTGCCACCAGTGAGCCATCATCACAGGGGAAGACCACCGGGGAGCTGTTTTTT. Residues: CATSEPSSQGKTTGELFF.

This clonotype showed up many times. V and J are TRBV20-1 and TRBJ2-3; TRBD2 matches 7 bases. After removal of 7 bases from V and 1 base from J, the junction contained 11 bases not matched to a gene. Germline V lookup: CDR1 DFQATT, CDR2 SNEGSKA (reference sequence). This CDR3 region has 15 residues. The CDR3 DNA is TGCAGTGTTTCGGGAGGCCAGCTCGGCACAGATACGCAGTATTTT. Its translation is CSVSGGQLGTDTQYF.

Ten or more counts support this clonotype. The J gene is TRBJ1-1, the V gene TRBV11-2; TRBD1 is a possible D gene (5 bases). This CDR3 has 13 residues. From germline, CDR1 is SGHAT and CDR2 FQNNGV. With 3 bases removed from V and 3 bases from J, the gap between germline ends came to 8 bases. As DNA, the CDR3 is TGTGCCAGCAGCTTCAAAGGGGACACTGAAGCTTTCTTT. Translation: CASSFKGDTEAFF. Combining the CDR3 with reference TRBV11-2 and TRBJ1-1 gives the whole variable domain EAGVAQSPRYKIIEKRQSVAFWCNPISGHATLYWYQQILGQGPKLLIQFQNNGVVDDSQLPKDRFSAERLKGVDSTLKIQPAKLEDSAVYLCASSFKGDTEAFFGQGTRLTVV.

The chain couples TRBV27 to TRBJ2-2; 9 positions agree with TRBD2. Germline V gene data show CDR1 as MNHEY and CDR2 as SMNVEV (reference sequence). The CDR3 loop spans 17 amino acids. V lost 5 bases, J lost 0 bases, and 7 bases stayed unmatched. The CDR3 reads CASSLSSGTANTGELFF. The CDR3, as DNA: TGTGCCAGCAGTCTTTCTAGCGGGACCGCGAACACCGGGGAGCTGTTTTTT.

Many counts were recorded for this clonotype. This chain joins TRBV3-1 and TRBJ2-7; 9 nucleotides line up with TRBD1. The germline V gene has CDR1 LGHDT and CDR2 YNNKEL (reference sequence). The CDR3 totals 16 residues. The V segment lost 4 bases and the J segment 0 bases; nucleotides outside the gene matches: 7. The CDR3 reads CASSPAPGQGSYEQYF. CDR3 in DNA: TGTGCCAGCAGCCCGGCTCCGGGACAGGGCTCCTACGAGCAGTACTTC.

This clonotype was seen repeatedly, ten times or more. The chain has TRBV24-1 and TRBJ2-7; 7 bases are shared with TRBD1. V dropped 3 bases and J dropped 3; count of bases not matched to a gene: 10. CDR1 is KGHDR, CDR2 SFDVKD, per germline. The CDR3 runs to 16 residues. The CDR3 DNA is TGTGCCACCAGTGATGCCGGACAGGCCCCATTCTACGAGCAGTACTTC. This translates into CATSDAGQAPFYEQYF.

This clonotype was detected many times. This chain joins TRBV7-9 and TRBJ1-1; 7 nucleotides line up with TRBD1. Trimming removed 1 base from V and 4 bases from J; junction bases left unmatched: 6. The germline V gene encodes CDR1 SEHNR and CDR2 FQNEAQ (reference sequence). The length of the CDR3 is 15 residues. The CDR3 spells CASSLGYGQATEAFF. The CDR3 bases are TGTGCCAGCAGCTTAGGTTACGGACAGGCCACTGAAGCTTTCTTT. The full variable domain, in which reference TRBV7-9 and TRBJ1-1 provide the parts outside the CDR3, is DTGVSQNPRHKITKRGQNVTFRCDPISEHNRLYWYRQTLGQGPEFLTYFQNEAQLEKSRLLSDRFSAERPKGSFSTLEIQRTEQGDSAMYLCASSLGYGQATEAFFGQGTRLTVV.